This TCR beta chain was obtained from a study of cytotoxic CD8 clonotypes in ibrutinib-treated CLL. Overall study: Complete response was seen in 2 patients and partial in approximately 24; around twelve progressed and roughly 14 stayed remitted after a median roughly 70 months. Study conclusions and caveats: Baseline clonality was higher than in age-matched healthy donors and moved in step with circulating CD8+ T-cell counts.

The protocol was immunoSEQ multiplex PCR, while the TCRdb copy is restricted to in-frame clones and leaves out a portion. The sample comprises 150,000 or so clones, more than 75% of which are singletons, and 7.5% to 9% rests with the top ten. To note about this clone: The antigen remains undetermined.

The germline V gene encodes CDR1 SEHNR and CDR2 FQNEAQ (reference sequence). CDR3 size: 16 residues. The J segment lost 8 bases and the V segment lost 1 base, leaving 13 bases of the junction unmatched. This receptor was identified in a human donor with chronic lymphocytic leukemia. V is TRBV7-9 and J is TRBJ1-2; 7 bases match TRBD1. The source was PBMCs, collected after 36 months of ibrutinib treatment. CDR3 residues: CASSLGGTTGKDGYTF. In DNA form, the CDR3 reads TGTGCCAGCAGCTTAGGGGGGACGACAGGGAAGGACGGCTACACCTTC. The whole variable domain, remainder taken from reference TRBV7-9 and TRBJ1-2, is DTGVSQNPRHKITKRGQNVTFRCDPISEHNRLYWYRQTLGQGPEFLTYFQNEAQLEKSRLLSDRFSAERPKGSFSTLEIQRTEQGDSAMYLCASSLGGTTGKDGYTFGSGTRLTVV.